This T cell receptor beta chain originates from a study of shared clonotypes between healthy human individuals (TCRdb year 2020). Regarding the research as a whole: The cohort comprised two women and a few men aged 18 to 49 years. Blood TCR repertoires of about 5 healthy adults were deeply sequenced to estimate repertoire size and the extent of clonotype sharing between individuals. To increase sequencing depth and limit assay-specific biases, different laboratories used diverse techniques to prepare libraries and sequence TCR repertoires. Each donor's leukapheresis produced roughly between roughly 0.94 and 9.5 billion PBMCs. Beyond this particular receptor, the publication reports: Based on pairwise subsampling, the degree of clonotype sharing among donors was expected to be affected by sequencing depth. Sampling was restricted to blood, and TCR repertoires in tissue are likely to differ from TCR repertoires in blood. The genetic and exposure-history diversity represented was limited by the small number of donors.

TCR CDR3 regions were amplified from genomic DNA by multiplex PCR using the deep immunoSEQ assay. Genomic DNA extracted from each cell subset was distributed evenly over all wells of several immunoSEQ 96-well plates, and each plate served as one replicate. For unsorted PBMC, roughly 300 ng of genomic DNA, equivalent to around 30,000 T cell genomes, went into each replicate PCR. Genomic DNA from unsorted PBMC was sequenced over ten immunoSEQ deep assay plates. Purified libraries were quantified with a Qubit 3.0 fluorometer, sized on a Bioanalyzer 2100, and re-quantified with the KAPA Library Quantification kit. Every immunoSEQ 96-well plate was sequenced on a separate single-read 150-cycle Illumina NextSeq 550 flow cell. The paper's data handling went like this. Because the immunoSEQ output included only junctional sequences and no quality scores, the filtering could not be the same as the filtering used for full-length reads. Sequences were annotated with PyIR, a Python wrapper for IgBLAST v1.9, using IMGT germline references to assign V/J genes and CDR3. Any read was removed if the V/J assignment was weak (E-value above 1e-6), the CDR3 was missing, or the read contained stop codons, out-of-frame junctions, or ambiguous translated residues. A V3J clonotype was defined by an identical inferred V gene, J gene, and CDR3 amino acid sequence. The percentage overlap between two repertoires was calculated by dividing the number of shared unique clonotypes by the size of the smaller repertoire. RTK rarefaction, the Chao1 estimator, and Recon v2.1 estimates of unobserved clonotypes were used to assess repertoire richness. TCRdb mirrors the immuneACCESS table, restricted to in-frame sequences. Some clones are absent from its copies; in checked studies, under half trace to an unresolved V gene, and the reason for the others is unknown. Clonal size and the V and J genes are those of that table, whereas D and trimming came from the DNA. The sample yields 450,000 to 650,000 clones; around three quarters were counted once. The ten top clones hold about 12% of the sample.

The donors were healthy, HIV-negative adults who had no recently reported acute infections or vaccinations. Every donor was a Caucasian adult residing in Nashville, Tennessee, USA. For unsorted samples, 75 million to 90 million PBMCs were counted and genomic DNA was extracted with the QIAamp DNA Blood Mini kit. After blood collection by leukapheresis, PBMCs were isolated using Ficoll-Histopaque density gradient centrifugation and then cryopreserved in the vapor phase of liquid nitrogen. The germline V gene gives CDR1 as SGHRS and CDR2 as YFSETQ. Compared with germline, V lacks 2 bases and J lacks 0 bases; bases without a gene match: 1. From cysteine to phenylalanine, the CDR3 is 14 amino acids long. The CDR3 DNA has 42 bases and is translated from base 1. Turning to this clone: The clone's antigen remains unknown. Within one base of it there is no much larger clone, and no base qualities were kept. The same CDR3 is also encoded by other DNA sequences in this sample.

Recombination linked TRBV5-1 to TRBJ2-7, with 8 central nucleotides matching TRBD2. Sequenced input: PBMCs. The TCR was taken from a woman in her thirties or forties in good health. Some clones in this sample may be carry-over from other donors' samples. The CDR3 in this case is CASSLGTSSYEQYF. The nucleotides read TGCGCCAGCAGCTTAGGGACTAGCTCCTACGAGCAGTACTTC. This CDR3, with the reference TRBV5-1 and TRBJ2-7 proteins standing in past its ends, gives the full variable domain KAGVTQTPRYLIKTRGQQVTLSCSPISGHRSVSWYQQTPGQGLQFLFEYFSETQRNKGNFPGRFSGRQFSNSRSEMNVSTLELGDSALYLCASSLGTSSYEQYFGPGTRLTVT.